Listed below are T cell receptor beta chains from one sample, sequenced in a study of blood T cell repertoires in COVID-19. Libraries were prepared by immunoSEQ multiplex PCR; TCRdb keeps only in-frame clonotypes and omits some of them. The sample has about 41,000 clones; roughly four fifths are singletons. Material: peripheral blood. Every receptor here comes from a woman over 75 with acute or convalescent COVID-19. CDR3s include the opening cysteine and the closing phenylalanine or tryptophan. A D gene is named only where the DNA matches it firmly. Clone size is given for some rows only: seen once, a few or many times, or a class if the clone is expanded.

d_call clone_size j_call v_call cdr3_nt cdr3_aa
. . TRBJ2-2 TRBV6-6 TGTGCCAGCAAATCGGCAGGGCCTGACACCGGGGAGCTGTTTTTT CASKSAGPDTGELFF
. . TRBJ2-7 TRBV5-1 TGCGCCAGCAGCTCTGGGGGGGCTTTTGCCAGGTCTCCTTACGAGCAGTACTTC CASSSGGAFARSPYEQYF
TRBD1 . TRBJ2-2 TRBV7-2 TGTGCCAGCAGCGGTGGGACAGGGGGAGGTATAGCTGGGGCCGGGGAGCTGTTTTTT CASSGGTGGGIAGAGELFF
. . TRBJ2-4 TRBV7-9 TGTGCCAGCAGCATCGGCGGGGCCGCTTCAGCCAAAAACATTCAGTACTTC CASSIGGAASAKNIQYF
TRBD2 . TRBJ2-1 TRBV5-4 TGTGCCAGCAGCTCGACTAGCGGGGGCTTTGGTGAGCAGTTCTTC CASSSTSGGFGEQFF
. . TRBJ1-1 TRBV18 TGTGCCAGCTCACCAGCCCGGGACACTGAAGCTTTCTTT CASSPARDTEAFF
. . TRBJ1-2 TRBV5-1 TGCGCCAGCAGCCCAGGACAGCTGGCCTATGGCTACACCTTC CASSPGQLAYGYTF
. . TRBJ1-2 TRBV3-1/TRBV3-2 TGTGCCAGCAGCCAAGCCGGTGGGGGAGGCGGTGGCTACACCTTC CASSQAGGGGGGYTF
. . TRBJ1-5 TRBV19 TGTGCCAGTAGTATCTTTTTCGTCCGGGAGGGAGGTCAGCCCCAGCATTTT CASSIFFVREGGQPQHF
TRBD1 few TRBJ2-2 TRBV13 TGTGCCAGCAGCTTACGCAACAGGGGCCCCGGGGAGCTGTTTTTT CASSLRNRGPGELFF
. . TRBJ2-1 TRBV29-1 TGCAGCGTTCAGGCATCGGTTAACAATGAGCAGTTCTTC CSVQASVNNEQFF
TRBD1 . TRBJ2-1 TRBV29-1 TGCAGCGTTGCAACGACAGGGGTAAGGAATGAGCAGTTCTTC CSVATTGVRNEQFF
. . TRBJ1-1 TRBV24-1 TGTGCCACCAGTGATTCCGACACTGAAGCTTTCTTT CATSDSDTEAFF
. . TRBJ2-7 TRBV27 TGTGCCAGCAGTGCTACAGGGGCGCGGGGTTTAGGGCAGTACTTC CASSATGARGLGQYF
. . TRBJ1-6 TRBV4-1 TGCGCCAGCAGCCAAGATACGGCAGGGAGGCATTCACCCCTCCACTTT CASSQDTAGRHSPLHF
. . TRBJ1-1 TRBV24-1 TGTGCCAGCCGGACAGTCTTGAACACTGAAGCTTTCTTT CASRTVLNTEAFF
. . TRBJ2-2 TRBV2 TGTGCCAGCAGCCCAGGGTCGACCACCGGGGAGCTGTTTTTT CASSPGSTTGELFF
TRBD2 . TRBJ2-1 TRBV7-2 TGTGCCAGCAGCTTAGCGGGGGGGGAGCAGTTCTTC CASSLAGGEQFF
. . TRBJ2-5 TRBV7-2 TGTGCCAGCAGCTTAGGGAGAGGGGGGGGGACCCAGTACTTC CASSLGRGGGTQYF
. . TRBJ1-1 TRBV5-8 TGTGCCAGCAGCTTGGCGGCAGGGGCGTACACTGAAGCTTTCTTT CASSLAAGAYTEAFF
TRBD1 . TRBJ2-5 TRBV9 TGTGCCAGCAGCGTAGGTGGGACAGGGTCACAGACCCAGTACTTC CASSVGGTGSQTQYF
. . TRBJ1-1 TRBV6-2/TRBV6-3 TGTGCCAGCAGTTACTCAGCTGTCCGGTCGGTCGGTGATGAAGCTTTCTTT CASSYSAVRSVGDEAFF
TRBD1 . TRBJ2-7 TRBV7-9 TGTGCCAGCAGCTCAGGACAGGACAAGCAGTACTTC CASSSGQDKQYF
. . TRBJ2-7 TRBV2 TGTGCCAGCAGTGAAAGGCGGGACTACGAGCAGTACTTC CASSERRDYEQYF
. . TRBJ1-1 TRBV7-2 TGTGCCAGCAGCTTTACACATGATGAAGCTTTCTTT CASSFTHDEAFF
TRBD2 few TRBJ2-1 TRBV27 TGTGCCAGCAGTCCGGGGACTACTAACAATGAGCAGTTCTTC CASSPGTTNNEQFF
TRBD2 . TRBJ2-7 TRBV2 TGTGCCAGCAGTGGGCGGGGGGCAGGGCGCTACGAGCAGTACTTC CASSGRGAGRYEQYF
TRBD1 . TRBJ1-1 TRBV6-5 TGTGCCAGCAGTTGGGACAGGGGGATGGCTGAAGCTTTCTTT CASSWDRGMAEAFF
TRBD1 . TRBJ2-5 TRBV7-9 TGTGCCAGCAGCCCAGGACAGGTACAAGAGACCCAGTACTTC CASSPGQVQETQYF
. . TRBJ1-3 TRBV4-1 TGCGCCAGCAGCCAATTTCAGGGTACTGGAAACACCATATATTTT CASSQFQGTGNTIYF
TRBD1 . TRBJ2-7 TRBV7-3 TGTGCCAGCAGCTTACACGGACAGGGGTTGGGCGAGCAGTACTTC CASSLHGQGLGEQYF
. few TRBJ2-5 TRBV3-1/TRBV3-2 TGTGCCAGCAGCCAAGTCAGCGGGCTCGGGGAGACCCAGTACTTC CASSQVSGLGETQYF
. . TRBJ1-2 TRBV5-5 TGTGCCAGCAGCCCCGTGGGGCAGTTGAGCTATGGCTACACCTTC CASSPVGQLSYGYTF
. . TRBJ2-2 TRBV5-4 TGTGCCAGCAGCCCTGAGGGAGGCTGGAACACCGGGGAGCTGTTTTTT CASSPEGGWNTGELFF
. . TRBJ2-3 TRBV7-9 TGTGCCAGCAGCCTATCCTGGAGCACAGATACGCAGTATTTT CASSLSWSTDTQYF
TRBD1 . TRBJ2-5 TRBV5-1 TGCGCCAGCAGCGTCGGGACAGCCCAAGAGACCCAGTACTTC CASSVGTAQETQYF
. . TRBJ2-7 TRBV5-1 TGCGCCAGCAGCGGCGGGATTGCTTGGGAGCAGTACTTC CASSGGIAWEQYF
. . TRBJ1-5 TRBV7-6 TGTGCCAGCAGCTCCATCAGGAATATTAGCAATCAGCCCCAGCATTTT CASSSIRNISNQPQHF
. medium-sized TRBJ2-2 TRBV19 TGTGCCAGTAGTATGGGGGCCCGGATGAACACCGGGGAGCTGTTTTTT CASSMGARMNTGELFF
TRBD1 . TRBJ1-1 TRBV6-2/TRBV6-3 TGTGCCAGCAGCTCACAGGGGGCGAGCACTGAAGCTTTCTTT CASSSQGASTEAFF
TRBD1 few TRBJ1-4 TRBV19 TGTGCCAGTAGTACAGGGACAGCCGCAACTAATGAAAAACTGTTTTTT CASSTGTAATNEKLFF
TRBD2 . TRBJ2-1 TRBV6-5 TGTGCCAGCATTCTTGGACTAGCCAATGAGCAGTTCTTC CASILGLANEQFF
TRBD2 . TRBJ2-3 TRBV6-5 TGTGCCAGCAGGAGAAGCGGGGGTAGCACAGATACGCAGTATTTT CASRRSGGSTDTQYF
. . TRBJ2-5 TRBV5-1 TGCGCCAGCAGCCCGTCCAGGGAAGAGACCCAGTACTTC CASSPSREETQYF
. . TRBJ1-2 TRBV5-1 TGCGCCAGCAGCCCGGAGAGCGGGGTCTATGGCTACACCTTC CASSPESGVYGYTF